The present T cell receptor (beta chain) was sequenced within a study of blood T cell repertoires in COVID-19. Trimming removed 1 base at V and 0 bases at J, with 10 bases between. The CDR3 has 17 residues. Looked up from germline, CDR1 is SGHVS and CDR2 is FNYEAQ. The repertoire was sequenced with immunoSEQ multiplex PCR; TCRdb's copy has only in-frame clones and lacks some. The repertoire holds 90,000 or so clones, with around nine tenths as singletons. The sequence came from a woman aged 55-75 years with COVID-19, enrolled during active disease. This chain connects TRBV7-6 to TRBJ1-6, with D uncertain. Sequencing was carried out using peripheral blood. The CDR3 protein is CASSLEARSSYNSPLHF. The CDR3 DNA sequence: TGTGCCAGCAGCTTAGAGGCGAGGAGCTCCTATAATTCACCCCTCCACTTT.